The 10 T cell receptor beta chains in this list originate from one sample, sequenced in a study of OX40 agonist ivuxolimab in advanced cancers. The protocol was immunoSEQ multiplex PCR, while the TCRdb copy is restricted to in-frame clones and leaves out a portion. This table holds 50,000 to 75,000 clones, about 90% found once. Source: CD4+ or CD8+ T cells sorted from blood, taken in a trial of the OX40 agonist ivuxolimab. These receptors were collected from an adult with an advanced solid tumor such as melanoma, head and neck, liver or kidney cancer.

This clone was counted once. V is TRBV5-1 and J is TRBJ2-1; TRBD2 matches at 11 bases. Germline V gene lookup returns CDR1 SGHRS and CDR2 YFSETQ. J was trimmed by 0 bases and V by 5 bases; bases with no gene match: 10. This CDR3 region has 18 residues. The CDR3 spells CASREWGLAGGSYNEQFF. CDR3 DNA: TGCGCCAGCAGGGAATGGGGGCTAGCGGGAGGCTCCTACAATGAGCAGTTCTTC.

V gene TRBV27 combines with J gene TRBJ1-2; 7 bases align to TRBD1. The CDR3 covers 14 residues. Germline-derived CDR1 and CDR2 are MNHEY and SMNVEV (reference sequence). The J segment lost 3 bases and the V segment lost 3 bases, leaving 4 bases of the junction unmatched. The CDR3 DNA reads as TGTGCCAGCAGTTTTAATCAGGGGGACTATGGCTACACCTTC. It is translated as CASSFNQGDYGYTF.

The chain couples TRBV6-5 to TRBJ1-2, with D unclear. Trimming took off 1 base at V and 5 bases at J, with 14 bases between the two ends. Germline values: CDR1 MNHEY, CDR2 SVGAGI. This CDR3 comprises 15 residues. CDR3 in DNA: TGTGCCAGCAGTTACTTCCAAGACCCTCGGTATGGCTACACCTTC. The encoded protein is CASSYFQDPRYGYTF.

This rearrangement joins TRBV9 to TRBJ2-7, with 10 nucleotides matching TRBD2. The V gene's germline CDR1 is SGDLS and CDR2 YYNGEE. The CDR3 consists of 14 residues. V lost 0 bases and J lost 6; bases outside the gene matches: 3. The CDR3 nucleotides read TGTGCCAGCAGCGTAGCTAGCGGGAGATCCGAGCAGTACTTC. Amino acid sequence: CASSVASGRSEQYF.

The gene calls are TRBV11-1 and TRBJ2-1; D is uncertain. This CDR3 spans 15 amino acids. Germline V gene data show CDR1 as SGHAT and CDR2 as FQDESV (reference sequence). Deletions cut 5 bases from V and 0 bases from J, with 11 bases between. In nucleotides, the CDR3 is TGTGCCAGCAGCCTCTCCTCGTACTCCTACAATGAGCAGTTCTTC. It is translated as CASSLSSYSYNEQFF. Together with reference TRBV11-1 and TRBJ2-1, the CDR3 gives the full variable domain: EAEVAQSPRYKITEKSQAVAFWCDPISGHATLYWYRQILGQGPELLVQFQDESVVDDSQLPKDRFSAERLKGVDSTLKIQPAELGDSAMYLCASSLSSYSYNEQFFGPGTRLTVL.

The J gene is TRBJ2-7, the V gene TRBV7-2, with TRBD1 identical over 8 bases. Germline lookup yields CDR1 SGHTA and CDR2 FQGNSA. V shed 5 bases, J shed 3 bases, and the junction held 15 bases outside the gene matches. The CDR3 has 17 residues. CDR3 DNA sequence: TGTGCCAGCAGCCCAACCTTTGGACAGGGTTCCCTCTACGAGCAGTACTTC. Encoded protein: CASSPTFGQGSLYEQYF.

V is TRBV11-2 and J is TRBJ2-1, with D possibly being TRBD2 (6 bases). The CDR3 extends over 12 amino acids. V was clipped by 8 bases and J by 6 bases, with 11 bases between them. Germline lookup yields CDR1 SGHAT and CDR2 FQNNGV. The CDR3 DNA follows: TGTGCCAGCGGGAGGTCCGCCAATGAGCAGTTCTTC. It translates to CASGRSANEQFF.

The gene calls are TRBV5-6 and TRBJ1-2, with unresolved D. V lost 4 bases, J lost 3 bases, and 16 bases lay in between. Germline CDR1 is SGHDT and CDR2 is YYEEEE. The CDR3 length is 15 residues. CDR3 coding DNA: TGTGCCAGCAGCCTCTCCGGACGGTACGACTATGGCTACACCTTC. Translating gives CASSLSGRYDYGYTF. The complete variable domain, with remaining parts taken from reference TRBV5-6 and TRBJ1-2, reads DAGVTQSPTHLIKTRGQQVTLRCSPKSGHDTVSWYQQALGQGPQFIFQYYEEEERQRGNFPDRFSGHQFPNYSSELNVNALLLGDSALYLCASSLSGRYDYGYTFGSGTRLTVV.

The chain employs TRBV6-5 and TRBJ1-3; no definite D call. With 6 bases removed from V and 1 base from J, the gap between germline ends came to 10 bases. This CDR3 region has 14 residues. The germline V gene has CDR1 MNHEY and CDR2 SVGAGI. CDR3 coding DNA: TGTGCCAGCAGGGGGATCTATTCTGGAAACACCATATATTTT. It is translated as CASRGIYSGNTIYF.

Only one count was recorded for this clone. V is TRBV5-6 and J is TRBJ2-7; 13 nucleotides match TRBD2. Unmatched junction bases numbered 7, after V lost 4 bases and J lost 6 bases. From germline, CDR1 is SGHDT and CDR2 YYEEEE. CDR3 size: 15 residues. The CDR3 nucleotides are TGTGCCAGCAGCCCCTGGACTAGCGGGAGAGGCGAGCAGTACTTC. It codes for CASSPWTSGRGEQYF.